This T cell receptor beta chain was identified in a study of T cells after yellow fever vaccination. TCRdb ran MiXCR on the 5' RACE reads and lists one entry per CDR3 protein. This table has some 340,000 distinct CDR3 sequences, about 11% appearing once. The germline gives CDR1 LNHDA, CDR2 SQIVND (reference sequence). V shed 3 bases and J shed 5 bases, with 17 bases lying between them. CDR3 length equals 16 residues. This clonotype showed up just a few times. The antigen remains unidentified. Study-wide findings and caveats: From the bulk population, abundant clonotypes could contaminate and appear within FACS-sorted repertoires.

The sample here was CD4+ T cells sorted from PBMCs, taken 45 days after the yellow fever booster vaccination. The chain links TRBV19 to TRBJ1-5, with D possibly matching TRBD1 (5 bases). This receptor was identified in a man aged 18-30 years who received the YFV17D yellow fever vaccine. As DNA, the CDR3 is TGTGCCAGTAGTATTATGGGGGTCATGGGAGATCAGCCCCAGCATTTT. It encodes CASSIMGVMGDQPQHF.